The 17 T cell receptor beta chains given below trace back to one sample, sequenced in a study of neurological immune-mediated disorders. One entry per CDR3 protein, called by TCRdb with MiXCR from the 5' RACE reads. The repertoire holds about 80,000 distinct CDR3 sequences, 5.8% seen once, with approximately 8% in the top ten. The time point denotes: longitudinal time-point 2. Material for sequencing was PBMCs. The receptors stem from a woman in her fifties or sixties with multiple sclerosis.

This chain joins TRBV20-1 and TRBJ1-1, with D maybe TRBD1 (5 bases). This CDR3 is 14 amino acids long. From germline, CDR1 is DFQATT and CDR2 SNEGSKA (reference sequence). V lost 4 bases to trimming and J lost 3 bases, with 15 bases between them. The chain's CDR3 is CSAIGVAPDTEAFF. The CDR3 DNA reads TGCAGTGCTATAGGGGTGGCCCCCGACACTGAAGCTTTCTTT.

The chain uses TRBV6-1 and TRBJ2-2; D is undetermined. The CDR3 contains 14 residues. The V and J ends lost 2 bases and 1 base respectively, with 5 bases between them. CDR1 and CDR2 (germline): MNHNS, SASEGT. CDR3: CASSELGNTGELFF. CDR3 coding DNA: TGTGCCAGCAGTGAATTAGGGAACACCGGGGAGCTGTTTTTT.

This clonotype was counted at least ten times. This chain connects TRBV20-1 to TRBJ1-3; 9 bases align to TRBD1. Germline trimming cut 4 bases from V and 2 bases from J; bases unmatched to any gene: 3. This CDR3 is 14 amino acids long. The germline V gene encodes CDR1 DFQATT and CDR2 SNEGSKA (reference sequence). CDR3 coding DNA: TGCAGTGCTACGGGGACAGGGACTGGAAACACCATATATTTT. The encoded protein is CSATGTGTGNTIYF.

This clonotype was seen repeatedly, ten times or more. The chain uses TRBV25-1 and TRBJ1-4, with D possibly TRBD1 on 5 matching bases. This CDR3 has 13 residues. Germline V gene sequence: CDR1 MGHDK, CDR2 SYGVNS. Trimming cost V 5 bases and J 7 bases, with 11 bases left between them. The CDR3 DNA reads TGTGCCAGCAGTCCCGTGGGGCTTGAAAAACTGTTTTTT. It yields the protein CASSPVGLEKLFF. Drawing the rest from reference TRBV25-1 and TRBJ1-4, the complete variable domain is EADIYQTPRYLVIGTGKKITLECSQTMGHDKMYWYQQDPGMELHLIHYSYGVNSTEKGDLSSESTVSRIRTEHFPLTLESARPSHTSQYLCASSPVGLEKLFFGSGTQLSVL.

This clonotype has a handful of counts. The rearrangement joins TRBV18 to TRBJ2-1, with D possibly matching TRBD2 (5 bases). V dropped 1 base and J dropped 10 bases, with 14 bases sitting between them. This CDR3 is built from 14 residues. The germline CDR1 and CDR2 sequences are KGHSH and LQKENI. The CDR3 here is CASSPRIGELEQFF. The CDR3 DNA is TGTGCCAGCTCACCACGGATCGGGGAATTGGAGCAGTTCTTC.

A word on this clonotype: A much larger clone differs from this one at a single base, so this may be a read error. Written as DNA, the CDR3 is TGTTCCAGCAGATCGACAGGGTTGGAGGGCAATCAGCCCCAGCATTTT. Amino acids: CSSRSTGLEGNQPQHF. This rearrangement joins TRBV12-3 or TRBV12-4 to TRBJ1-5; TRBD1 aligns across 7 bases. The CDR3 loop spans 16 amino acids.

This clonotype was recorded many times. The J gene is TRBJ1-2, the V gene TRBV5-1; D remains unclear. From germline, CDR1 is SGHRS and CDR2 YFSETQ. V lost 0 bases and J lost 4, with 7 bases in between. The CDR3 sequence is 13 residues long. In nucleotides, the CDR3 is TGCGCCAGCAGCTTGGACAGCAGCTATGGCTACACCTTC. Protein sequence: CASSLDSSYGYTF.

This clonotype was seen many times. The genes are TRBV6-5 and TRBJ2-2, with a possible D match to TRBD1 (6 bases). The V end lost 6 bases, the J end lost 1 base, and 12 bases lay between the germline ends. There are 15 residues in the CDR3. CDR1 is MNHEY, CDR2 SVGAGI, per germline. The CDR3 nucleotides are TGTGCCAGCAGACCCCCGGGACAGAACACCGGGGAGCTGTTTTTT. As protein: CASRPPGQNTGELFF.

This clonotype qualifies as medium-sized. J is TRBJ1-3 and V is TRBV6-5; 9 nucleotides match TRBD1. CDR1 is MNHEY and CDR2 is SVGAGI in the germline V gene. J lost 3 bases, V lost 9 bases, and 6 bases had no gene match. The CDR3 totals 14 residues. The CDR3 DNA reads TGTGCCAGTCGGTCGGGACAGGGTGGAAACACCATATATTTT. Protein sequence: CASRSGQGGNTIYF.

This clonotype has a count of ten or more. The V gene is TRBV7-6, the J gene TRBJ1-5; 10 nucleotides match TRBD1. Looked up from germline, CDR1 is SGHVS and CDR2 is FNYEAQ. The V gene end was trimmed by 5 bases and the J gene end by 7 bases; junction bases not matched to a gene: 5. This CDR3 is 14 amino acids long. DNA of the CDR3: TGTGCCAGCAGCCAGGACAGGGGGTTGCAGCCCCAGCATTTT. Its translation is CASSQDRGLQPQHF. The whole variable domain, filled in from reference TRBV7-6 and TRBJ1-5, reads GAGVSQSPRYKVTKRGQDVALRCDPISGHVSLYWYRQALGQGPEFLTYFNYEAQQDKSGLPNDRFSAERPEGSISTLTIQRTEQRDSAMYRCASSQDRGLQPQHFGDGTRLSIL.

This clonotype appeared many times. This chain links TRBV5-5 with TRBJ2-4; the D gene is possibly TRBD2 (5 bases). V lost 0 bases, J lost 7 bases, and 8 bases lay in between. The germline CDR1 and CDR2 sequences are SGHKS and YYEKEE (reference sequence). This CDR3 is 13 amino acids long. CDR3 bases: TGTGCCAGCAGCTTGGTACTAGTGAACATTCAGTACTTC. Translated: CASSLVLVNIQYF.

At least ten counts were recorded for this clonotype. The V and J genes are TRBV6-5 and TRBJ1-6; D is unresolved. Germline V gives CDR1 MNHEY, CDR2 SVGAGI. This CDR3 is 15 amino acids long. The V and J ends lost 1 base and 8 bases respectively, with 12 bases between them. For the CDR3, the DNA is TGTGCCAGCAGTTACTTGACCCAGACGGATTCACCCCTCCACTTT. It yields the protein CASSYLTQTDSPLHF.

This clonotype was recorded at least ten times. The J gene is TRBJ1-5, the V gene TRBV20-1, with TRBD1 matching over 8 bases. CDR3 length: 13 residues. The germline V gene has CDR1 DFQATT and CDR2 SNEGSKA (reference sequence). V lost 7 bases, J lost 6 bases, and 8 bases stayed unmatched. CDR3 bases: TGCAGTGTTAATCAGGGGGCAAGTCAGCCCCAGCATTTT. It yields the protein CSVNQGASQPQHF.

This clonotype counts as medium-sized (0.01 to 0.1%). CDR3 DNA sequence: TGTGCCACCAGCAGACCCGGGTCCCTAGCCGAAAAACTGTTTTTT. As protein: CATSRPGSLAEKLFF. The rearrangement uses TRBV15 and TRBJ1-4; D call uncertain. V was clipped by 2 bases and J by 8 bases, with 15 bases between them. Germline V gene lookup returns CDR1 LNHNV and CDR2 YYDKDF (reference sequence). The CDR3 has 15 residues.

This clonotype appeared many times. The CDR3 protein is CSVEASTKNYGYTF. Written as DNA, the CDR3 is TGCAGCGTTGAAGCCTCCACAAAAAACTATGGCTACACCTTC. The chain links TRBV29-1 to TRBJ1-2; D uncertain. Germline CDR1 reads SQVTM; CDR2 reads ANQGSEA. The germline V and J ends were trimmed by 1 base and 2 bases, with 11 bases remaining between them. This CDR3 contains 14 residues.

This clonotype was detected many times. The chain's CDR3 is CASSSTGGNYGYTF. The CDR3, as DNA: TGCGCCAGCAGCTCCACAGGGGGCAACTATGGCTACACCTTC. The chain combines TRBV5-1 with TRBJ1-2; TRBD1 agrees at 9 bases. The CDR3 runs to 14 residues. V dropped 3 bases and J dropped 2; count of bases not matched to a gene: 2. The germline V gene has CDR1 SGHRS and CDR2 YFSETQ.

There are a few counts of this clonotype. The CDR3 spells CASSSGKNTEAFF. In nucleotides, the CDR3 is TGTGCCAGCTCAAGTGGGAAGAACACTGAAGCTTTCTTT. This rearrangement joins TRBV18 to TRBJ1-1; no definite D call. Trimming pared 5 bases from V and 1 base from J, leaving 8 bases between. This CDR3 has 13 amino acids. The germline V gene encodes CDR1 KGHSH and CDR2 LQKENI.